The 18 T cell receptor beta chains in this list originate from one sample, sequenced in a study of cytotoxic CD8 clonotypes in ibrutinib-treated CLL. Data came from immunoSEQ multiplex PCR; TCRdb stores just in-frame clones and leaves some out. Found here are roughly 300,000 clones, 60% to 80% of them singletons; the top ten hold 5.6%. Sequences were derived from PBMCs, sampled at disease progression, from a patient treated with ibrutinib. These receptors all come from a human donor with chronic lymphocytic leukemia.

Remarks on this clone: Other DNA sequences in this specimen translate into the identical CDR3. The chain has TRBV29-1 and TRBJ2-7; 10 nucleotides match TRBD1. Unmatched junction bases numbered 1, after V lost 4 bases and J lost 4 bases. The CDR3 runs to 12 residues. Germline CDR1 reads SQVTM; CDR2 reads ANQGSEA. This CDR3 reads CSVGDRGYEQYF. Written as DNA, the CDR3 is TGCAGCGTTGGGGACAGGGGTTACGAGCAGTACTTC.

This chain uses TRBV5-1 with TRBJ1-3; D might be TRBD1 (5 bases). Germline V CDR1 and CDR2: SGHRS, YFSETQ. The CDR3 is 16 amino acids. Trimming left V 3 bases short and J 0 bases short, with 13 bases between. CDR3: CASSWGVPFSGNTIYF. For the CDR3, the DNA is TGCGCCAGCAGCTGGGGGGTTCCCTTCTCTGGAAACACCATATATTTT.

The V call is TRBV5-1, the J call TRBJ2-3, with TRBD1 identical over 12 bases. Germline CDR1 and CDR2: SGHRS and YFSETQ. There are 16 residues in the CDR3. Trimming removed 3 bases from V and 3 bases from J; junction bases left unmatched: 5. The CDR3 nucleotides are TGCGCCAGCAGCTGGGGACAGGGGGCGAGTACAGATACGCAGTATTTT. Translated, it gives CASSWGQGASTDTQYF.

The chain couples TRBV7-4 to TRBJ2-1, with TRBD2 as a possible D gene (6 bases). The CDR3 consists of 14 residues. Trimming removed 5 bases at V and 0 bases at J, with 8 bases between. In germline, CDR1 is SGHVT, CDR2 SQSDAQ. Here the CDR3 reads CASSGAGSYNEQFF. The CDR3 DNA reads TGTGCCAGCAGCGGAGCGGGCTCCTACAATGAGCAGTTCTTC.

This rearrangement joins TRBV11-3 to TRBJ2-7; 7 nucleotides line up with TRBD1. The CDR3 covers 13 residues. V shed 5 bases and J 3 bases; nucleotides not matched to a gene: 4. Germline lookup yields CDR1 SGHNT and CDR2 YENEEA. CDR3 coding DNA: TGTGCCAGCAGCAGGACAGGACACTACGAGCAGTACTTC. Translating gives CASSRTGHYEQYF. The full variable domain, its missing parts supplied by reference TRBV11-3 and TRBJ2-7, is EAGVVQSPRYKIIEKKQPVAFWCNPISGHNTLYWYLQNLGQGPELLIRYENEEAVDDSQLPKDRFSAERLKGVDSTLKIQPAELGDSAVYLCASSRTGHYEQYFGPGTRLTVT.

The chain couples TRBV7-8 to TRBJ2-3; 10 positions match TRBD1. Trimming removed 0 bases from V and 7 bases from J; junction bases left unmatched: 4. The CDR3 spans 15 residues. Germline V CDR1 and CDR2: SGHVS, FQNEAQ. CDR3 in amino acids: CASSLAGTGVNTQYF. The CDR3, as DNA: TGTGCCAGCAGCTTAGCCGGGACAGGGGTCAATACGCAGTATTTT.

The chain joins TRBV5-6 to TRBJ1-2; D might be TRBD1 (5 bases). Germline CDR1 and CDR2: SGHDT and YYEEEE. Trimming pared 1 base from V and 2 bases from J, leaving 12 bases between. This CDR3 is 15 amino acids long. The CDR3 sequence is CASSLLWGVNYGYTF. In DNA, the CDR3 is TGTGCCAGCAGCTTGTTGTGGGGGGTGAACTATGGCTACACCTTC.

The J gene is TRBJ2-3, the V gene TRBV27; D is uncertain. V dropped 2 bases and J dropped 0 bases, with 9 bases sitting between them. CDR1 is MNHEY, CDR2 SMNVEV, per germline (reference sequence). This CDR3 is 15 amino acids long. CDR3 residues: CASSLDPTSTDTQYF. The DNA of the CDR3 is TGTGCCAGCAGTTTAGACCCGACTAGCACAGATACGCAGTATTTT.

The rearrangement uses TRBV18 and TRBJ2-2, with TRBD2 matching over 7 bases. Germline V lookup: CDR1 KGHSH, CDR2 LQKENI. The CDR3 extends over 15 amino acids. Losses at the gene ends were 8 bases for V and 6 bases for J; bases not matched to a gene: 12. The CDR3 bases are TGTGCCAGCCGAGACCATATTCTAGCGGCCGGGGAGCTGTTTTTT. This codes for CASRDHILAAGELFF.

This clone occurred a few times. At one of its ends the junction is not consistent with the germline gene, which may arise from a read error. The CDR3 is CATGILVGETQYF. CDR3 nucleotides: TGTGCCACAGGGATTCTAGTGGGAGAGACCCAGTACTTC. The chain joins TRBV4-1 to TRBJ2-5; D is possibly TRBD1 (6 bases). Germline V lookup: CDR1 MGHRA, CDR2 YSYEKL. There are 13 residues in the CDR3.

The chain combines TRBV5-6 with TRBJ2-5, with 10 bases aligning to TRBD1. This CDR3 is built from 17 residues. V was clipped by 3 bases and J by 2 bases; unmatched bases: 10. Germline V gene lookup returns CDR1 SGHDT and CDR2 YYEEEE. DNA of the CDR3: TGTGCCAGCAGCTGGACATCTGGGACAGGGGTACAAGAGACCCAGTACTTC. This sequence encodes CASSWTSGTGVQETQYF.

This CDR3 reads CASSLDRWTEQETQYF. The CDR3 DNA reads as TGTGCCAGCAGCTTAGATAGATGGACAGAGCAAGAGACCCAGTACTTC. The chain employs TRBV7-9 and TRBJ2-5; D might be TRBD1 (6 bases). The CDR3 spans 16 residues. Germline values: CDR1 SEHNR, CDR2 FQNEAQ (reference sequence). Trimming left V 1 base short and J 2 bases short, with 14 bases between.

V and J are TRBV10-1 and TRBJ1-2; no clear D. From germline, CDR1 is WNHNN and CDR2 SYGVQD (reference sequence). V was shortened by 0 bases and J by 4 bases, with 6 bases between the two germline ends. This CDR3 is 13 amino acids long. The CDR3: CASSESGSYGYTF. The CDR3 bases are TGCGCCAGCAGTGAGTCGGGATCCTATGGCTACACCTTC.

The genes are TRBV7-2 and TRBJ1-1; 12 nucleotides match TRBD1. CDR3 length: 18 amino acids. The germline gives CDR1 SGHTA, CDR2 FQGNSA. Germline trimming cut 0 bases from V and 1 base from J; bases unmatched to any gene: 6. CDR3 in amino acids: CASSLARDRGRPNTEAFF. Here the CDR3 DNA reads TGTGCCAGCAGCTTAGCTCGGGACAGGGGGCGGCCGAACACTGAAGCTTTCTTT.

The gene calls are TRBV5-4 and TRBJ2-2; 7 bases are shared with TRBD1. Germline V gene lookup returns CDR1 SGHNT and CDR2 YYREEE (reference sequence). V trimming: 2 bases; J trimming: 1 base; junction bases outside the gene matches: 5. The CDR3 covers 16 residues. In DNA, the CDR3 is TGTGCCAGCAGCTTATTTGGACAGGAGAACACCGGGGAGCTGTTTTTT. It encodes CASSLFGQENTGELFF.

The chain is built from TRBV4-2 and TRBJ2-3; a possible D gene is TRBD1 (5 bases). This CDR3 has 18 amino acids. Germline CDR1 reads LGHNA; CDR2 reads YNFKEQ. V was pared by 3 bases and J by 3 bases, with 22 bases between. The CDR3 loop is CASSQLMVEQGRTDTQYF. CDR3 coding DNA: TGTGCCAGCAGCCAGCTGATGGTCGAGCAGGGTCGTACAGATACGCAGTATTTT.

In this sample, this clone turned up once. The chain employs TRBV7-9 and TRBJ2-6; the D is unclear. The CDR3 has 12 residues. V was pared by 5 bases and J by 8 bases, with 7 bases between. The V gene's germline CDR1 is SEHNR and CDR2 FQNEAQ (reference sequence). CDR3 sequence reads: CASSPASNVLTF. CDR3 nucleotide sequence: TGTGCCAGCAGCCCAGCCTCCAACGTCCTGACTTTC.

The V gene is TRBV19, the J gene TRBJ2-7; 8 nucleotides agree with TRBD2. The ends lost 5 bases at V and 6 bases at J; junction bases unmatched: 9. From germline, CDR1 is LNHDA and CDR2 SQIVND (reference sequence). This CDR3 is 14 amino acids long. DNA of the CDR3: TGTGCCAGTAGTTCGCGACCCCTAGCGGGCGAGCAGTACTTC. Translating it yields CASSSRPLAGEQYF. The full variable domain, completed using reference TRBV19 and TRBJ2-7, is DGGITQSPKYLFRKEGQNVTLSCEQNLNHDAMYWYRQDPGQGLRLIYYSQIVNDFQKGDIAEGYSVSREKKESFPLTVTSAQKNPTAFYLCASSSRPLAGEQYFGPGTRLTVT.